In its sample, the clone carrying this TCR beta chain was seen a few times. Antigen unknown. The data were obtained in a study of T cell repertoires in cytomegalovirus infection. Study context: HLA-B-restricted CMV epitopes that are well studied were used alongside recently identified HLA-C-restricted ones. Carrying CMV and the relevant HLA type showed in public TCR beta signatures.

Overall study findings and caveats: CMV-specific TCR beta clonotypes restricted by HLA-C dominated the ex vivo response.

One entry per CDR3 protein results from TCRdb running MiXCR on the reads. The table lists about 220,000 distinct CDR3 sequences, 38% of them singletons. J was trimmed by 4 bases and V by 1 base; bases with no gene match: 7. The CDR3 is made up of 17 amino acids. Germline V CDR1 and CDR2: MGHRA, YSYEKL. The rearrangement uses TRBV4-1 and TRBJ2-1; 10 nucleotides match TRBD2. Material: CD8+ T cells from cultured PBMCs, obtained from culture after CMV antigen stimulation. This receptor was identified in a human donor in good health (CMV status not recorded). Some clones in this sample may be carry-over from other donors' samples. CDR3 sequence (DNA): TGCGCCAGCAGCCAAGGGACCCCAGCGGGGGGGTACAATGAGCAGTTCTTC. Its translation: CASSQGTPAGGYNEQFF.